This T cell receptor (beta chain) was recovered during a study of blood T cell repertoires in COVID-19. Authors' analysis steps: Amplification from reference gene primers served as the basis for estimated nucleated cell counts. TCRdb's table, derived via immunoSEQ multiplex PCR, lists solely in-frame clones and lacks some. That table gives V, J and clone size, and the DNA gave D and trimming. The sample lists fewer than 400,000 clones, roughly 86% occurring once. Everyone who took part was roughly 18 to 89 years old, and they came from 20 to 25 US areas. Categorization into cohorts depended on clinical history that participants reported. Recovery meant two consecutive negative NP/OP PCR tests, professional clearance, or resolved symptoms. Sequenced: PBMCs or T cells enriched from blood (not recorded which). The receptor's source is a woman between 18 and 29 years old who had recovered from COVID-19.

CDR3 bases: TGTGCCAGCTCACCCCCGGGACAGATGGACATTCAGTACTTC. Translated: CASSPPGQMDIQYF. V usage is TRBV18 and J usage is TRBJ2-4, with 7 nucleotides matching TRBD1. The germline V gene encodes CDR1 KGHSH and CDR2 LQKENI. This CDR3 has 14 residues. The junction had 7 bases not matched to a gene; V was cut back by 3 bases and J by 8 bases. Full variable domain (remainder filled in from reference TRBV18 and TRBJ2-4): NAGVMQNPRHLVRRRGQEARLRCSPMKGHSHVYWYRQLPEEGLKFMVYLQKENIIDESGMPKERFSAEFPKEGPSILRIQQVVRGDSAAYFCASSPPGQMDIQYFGAGTRLSVL.